This T cell receptor (beta chain) was sequenced for a study of PD-1 blockade in classical Hodgkin lymphoma. Overall study results and limits: Patients starting nivolumab under 1 year after ASCT were excluded. Before treatment, complete responders showed about the same diversity as newly diagnosed patients. Newly diagnosed patients were reported to start with lower TCR diversity than healthy donors.

Every patient relapsed after autologous stem cell transplantation, and brentuximab vedotin exposure varied. Complete response, partial response or progressive disease made up the best responses. The table lists this clone with a count of one. Its antigen is still unknown. Unmatched junction bases numbered 1, after V lost 5 bases and J lost 2 bases. CDR3 length: 15 residues. CDR1 is MNHEY and CDR2 is SVGAGI in the germline V gene. The repertoire was sequenced with immunoSEQ multiplex PCR; TCRdb's copy has only in-frame clones and lacks some. Of over 35,000 clones in the sample, less than 80% were seen once.

Material: peripheral blood mononuclear cells (PBMCs), obtained at baseline. This clonotype originated in a human donor with classical Hodgkin lymphoma. The genes are TRBV6-5 and TRBJ2-2; 11 bases agree with TRBD2. The chain's CDR3 is CASSTSGGNTGELFF. The CDR3 DNA sequence: TGTGCCAGCAGTACTAGCGGGGGTAACACCGGGGAGCTGTTTTTT.